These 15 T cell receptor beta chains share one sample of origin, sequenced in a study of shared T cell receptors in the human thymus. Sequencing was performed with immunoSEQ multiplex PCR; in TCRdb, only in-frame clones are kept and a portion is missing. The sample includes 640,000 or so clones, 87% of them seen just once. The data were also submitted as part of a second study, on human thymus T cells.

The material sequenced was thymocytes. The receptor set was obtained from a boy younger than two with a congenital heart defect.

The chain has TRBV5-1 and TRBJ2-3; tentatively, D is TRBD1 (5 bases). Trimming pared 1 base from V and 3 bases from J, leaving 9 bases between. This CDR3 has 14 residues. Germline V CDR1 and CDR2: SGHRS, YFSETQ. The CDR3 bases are TGCGCCAGCAGCTTGACAGGAGAAACAGATACGCAGTATTTT. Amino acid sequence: CASSLTGETDTQYF.

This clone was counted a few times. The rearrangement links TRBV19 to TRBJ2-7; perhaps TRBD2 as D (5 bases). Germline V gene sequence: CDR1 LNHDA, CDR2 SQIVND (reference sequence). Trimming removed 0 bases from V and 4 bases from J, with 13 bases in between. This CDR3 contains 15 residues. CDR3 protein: CASSIERGRRYEQYF. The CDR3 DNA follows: TGTGCCAGTAGTATAGAACGGGGTAGGCGATACGAGCAGTACTTC.

DNA of the CDR3: TGTGCCAGCAGCCCTCCCGACAGACACTCTGGAAACACCATATATTTT. This gives the protein CASSPPDRHSGNTIYF. The chain uses TRBV28 and TRBJ1-3; a weak D match, TRBD1 (5 bases). The germline V gene has CDR1 MDHEN and CDR2 SYDVKM. The CDR3 extends over 16 amino acids. Deletions cut 6 bases from V and 0 bases from J, with 15 bases between.

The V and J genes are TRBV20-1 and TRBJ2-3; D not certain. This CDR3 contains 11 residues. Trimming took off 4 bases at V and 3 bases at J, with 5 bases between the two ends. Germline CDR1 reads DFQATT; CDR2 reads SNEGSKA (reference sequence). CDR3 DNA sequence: TGCAGTGCTATAAAAACAGATACGCAGTATTTT. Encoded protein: CSAIKTDTQYF.

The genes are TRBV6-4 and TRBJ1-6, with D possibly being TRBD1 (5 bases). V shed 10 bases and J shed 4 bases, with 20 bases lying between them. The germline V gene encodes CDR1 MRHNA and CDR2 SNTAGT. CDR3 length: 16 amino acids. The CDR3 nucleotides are TGTGCCACCCGACAGACTCTAAACCCTTATAATTCACCCCTCCACTTT. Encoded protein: CATRQTLNPYNSPLHF.

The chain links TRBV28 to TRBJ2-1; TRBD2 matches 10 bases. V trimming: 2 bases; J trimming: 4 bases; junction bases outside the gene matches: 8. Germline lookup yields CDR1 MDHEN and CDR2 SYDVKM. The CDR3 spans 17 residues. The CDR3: CASSLGASGRTYNEQFF. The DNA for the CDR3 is TGTGCCAGCAGTTTAGGGGCTAGCGGGAGAACTTACAATGAGCAGTTCTTC.

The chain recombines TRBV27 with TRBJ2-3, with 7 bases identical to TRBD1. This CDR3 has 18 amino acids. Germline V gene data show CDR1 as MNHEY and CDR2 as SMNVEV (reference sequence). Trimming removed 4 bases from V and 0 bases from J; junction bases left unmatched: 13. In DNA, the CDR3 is TGTGCCAGCAGTTCATCCGGGACAGATCCAACTAGCACAGATACGCAGTATTTT. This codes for CASSSSGTDPTSTDTQYF.

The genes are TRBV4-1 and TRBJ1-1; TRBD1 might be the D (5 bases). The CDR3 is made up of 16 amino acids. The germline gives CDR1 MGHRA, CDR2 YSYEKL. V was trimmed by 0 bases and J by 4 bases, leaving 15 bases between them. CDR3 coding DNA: TGCGCCAGCAGCCAAGATCGGGCAGGGAAGTCCACTGAAGCTTTCTTT. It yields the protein CASSQDRAGKSTEAFF.

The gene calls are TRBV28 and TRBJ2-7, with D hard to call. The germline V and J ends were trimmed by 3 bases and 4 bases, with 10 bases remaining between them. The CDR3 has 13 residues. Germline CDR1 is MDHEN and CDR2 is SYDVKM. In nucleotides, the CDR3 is TGTGCCAGCAGTTTTGGCCCGACTTACGAGCAGTACTTC. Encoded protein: CASSFGPTYEQYF.

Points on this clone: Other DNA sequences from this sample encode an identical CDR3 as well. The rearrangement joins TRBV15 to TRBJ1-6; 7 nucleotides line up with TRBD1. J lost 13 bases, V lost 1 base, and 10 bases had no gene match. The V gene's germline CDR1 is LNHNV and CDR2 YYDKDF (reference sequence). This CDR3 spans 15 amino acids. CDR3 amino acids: CATSRARQGNSPLHF. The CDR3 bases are TGTGCCACCAGCAGAGCCCGACAGGGTAACTCCCCCCTCCACTTT.

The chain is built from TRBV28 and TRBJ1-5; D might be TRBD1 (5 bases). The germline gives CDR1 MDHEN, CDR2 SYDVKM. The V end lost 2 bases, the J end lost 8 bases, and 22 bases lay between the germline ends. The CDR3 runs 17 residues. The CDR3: CASSLHAPPGSFKPQHF. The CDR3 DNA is TGTGCCAGCAGTTTACACGCCCCACCAGGGTCGTTCAAGCCCCAGCATTTT.

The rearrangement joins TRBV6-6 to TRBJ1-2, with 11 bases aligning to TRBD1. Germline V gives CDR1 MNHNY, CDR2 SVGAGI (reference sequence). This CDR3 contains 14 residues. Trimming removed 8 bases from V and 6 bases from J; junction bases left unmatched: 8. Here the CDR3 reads CASLPGTGGHGYTF. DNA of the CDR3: TGTGCCAGCCTTCCCGGGACAGGGGGACATGGCTACACCTTC.

Written as DNA, the CDR3 is TGTGCCTGGAGCCTTCGGGTACCCCTCCACTTT. This encodes CAWSLRVPLHF. The rearrangement links TRBV30 to TRBJ1-6, with unresolved D. The CDR3 is 11 amino acids. Between the trimmed V and J ends, which lost 3 bases and 12 bases, there was a span of 9 bases. Germline lookup yields CDR1 GTSNPN and CDR2 SVGIG (reference sequence).

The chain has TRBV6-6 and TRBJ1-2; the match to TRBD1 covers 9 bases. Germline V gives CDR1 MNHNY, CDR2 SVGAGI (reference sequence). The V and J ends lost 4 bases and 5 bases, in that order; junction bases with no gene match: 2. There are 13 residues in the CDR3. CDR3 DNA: TGTGCCAGCAGTTTCGACAGGGGGTATGGCTACACCTTC. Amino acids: CASSFDRGYGYTF.

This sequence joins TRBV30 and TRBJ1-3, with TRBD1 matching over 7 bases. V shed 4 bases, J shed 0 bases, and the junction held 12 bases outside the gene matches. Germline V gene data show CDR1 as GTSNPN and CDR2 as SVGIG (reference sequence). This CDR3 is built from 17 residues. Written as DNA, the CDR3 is TGTGCCTGGACCGAAACCGGGACAGCCGCCTCTGGAAACACCATATATTTT. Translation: CAWTETGTAASGNTIYF.